These T cell receptor beta chains were read from a single sample in a study of T cell changes during pregnancy in multiple sclerosis. Clones were sequenced by immunoSEQ multiplex PCR, and TCRdb holds only the in-frame ones, with some missing. The sample consists of about 40,000 clones, about nine tenths of them appearing once. Material: CD4+ T cells from peripheral blood mononuclear cells, obtained in the second trimester of pregnancy. The receptors here all came from a female donor in good health, enrolled as a control in a pregnancy study. The CDR3 runs from the conserved cysteine through the conserved F or W. The D gene is left open where the match is weak. The listing skips clone size in some rows; elsewhere it reads once, few, many or a size class.

clone size	V gene	J gene	CDR3 length	D gene	CDR3 protein	CDR3 DNA
NA	TRBV5-1	TRBJ1-3	13	NA	CASSLSPGNTIYF	TGCGCCAGCAGCCTGTCTCCTGGAAACACCATATATTTT
NA	TRBV28	TRBJ1-2	13	NA	CASTRPDIHGYTF	TGTGCCAGCACCCGACCCGACATTCATGGCTACACCTTC
NA	TRBV30	TRBJ1-6	13	NA	CAWTRTAPSPLHF	TGTGCCTGGACCAGGACAGCACCGTCACCCCTCCACTTT
once	TRBV5-6	TRBJ1-2	15	NA	CASRRTGKANYGYTF	TGTGCCAGCAGGCGTACAGGGAAGGCTAACTATGGCTACACCTTC
NA	TRBV7-3	TRBJ2-3	16	TRBD2	CASSPGLAGRLRPQYF	TGTGCCAGCAGCCCAGGACTAGCGGGGAGACTTCGGCCGCAGTATTTT
NA	TRBV28	TRBJ2-7	16	TRBD2	CASSPFPRREGDEQYF	TGTGCCAGCAGCCCCTTCCCTAGGCGGGAGGGGGACGAGCAGTACTTC
few	TRBV11-2	TRBJ2-7	15	TRBD1	CASRPPGQGLNEQYF	TGTGCCAGCCGTCCGCCGGGACAGGGGCTAAACGAGCAGTACTTC
NA	TRBV7-3	TRBJ2-3	18	NA	CASSLRGWESPLTDTQYF	TGTGCCAGCAGCTTAAGAGGGTGGGAATCTCCCCTCACAGATACGCAGTATTTT
NA	TRBV28	TRBJ1-1	12	NA	CASSPSPTEAFF	TGTGCCAGCAGCCCCTCTCCGACTGAAGCTTTCTTT
NA	TRBV9	TRBJ1-2	13	NA	CASSVRGKSGYTF	TGTGCCAGCAGCGTTAGGGGTAAGAGCGGCTACACCTTC
NA	TRBV2	TRBJ1-2	12	NA	CASRGGNYGYTF	TGTGCCAGCAGAGGAGGGAACTATGGCTACACCTTC
NA	TRBV4-2	TRBJ1-4	16	NA	CASSQESSGLDEKLFF	TGTGCCAGCAGCCAAGAAAGTTCAGGGTTAGATGAAAAACTGTTTTTT
NA	TRBV7-2	TRBJ2-7	17	NA	CASSLFFGGGTPYEQYF	TGTGCCAGCAGCTTATTTTTTGGCGGAGGGACCCCCTACGAGCAGTACTTC
NA	TRBV7-9	TRBJ2-1	13	NA	CASSSGSYNEQFF	TGTGCCAGCAGCTCCGGCTCCTACAATGAGCAGTTCTTC
NA	TRBV14	TRBJ1-2	14	TRBD1	CASSQPTGHYGYTF	TGTGCCAGCAGCCAACCGACAGGGCACTATGGCTACACCTTC
NA	TRBV5-4	TRBJ2-2	16	TRBD2	CASSHGTSGRSGELFF	TGTGCCAGCAGCCACGGGACTAGCGGGAGATCCGGGGAGCTGTTTTTT
NA	TRBV4-1	TRBJ2-5	16	NA	CASSKGLGVSGETQYF	TGCGCCAGCAGCAAGGGACTGGGTGTATCTGGGGAGACCCAGTACTTC